The 4 T cell receptor beta chains below all came from one sample that was sequenced in a study of CD8+ T cells in alopecia areata. Described treatment: oral pan-JAK inhibitor, 5-10 mg twice daily. Extraction of RNA preceded its reverse transcription into cDNA, which served as the sequencing template. This table comes from immunoSEQ multiplex PCR, and its TCRdb copy is limited to in-frame clones, with some not included. The table has 140,000 to 150,000 clones, about 56% seen once. The input for sequencing was CD8+ T cells sorted from blood, taken at week 4, from a patient treated with tofacitinib. All receptors derive from a human donor with alopecia areata.

Here the CDR3 reads CASSVDGQASETQYF. The CDR3 nucleotides read TGTGCCAGCAGCGTAGATGGACAGGCCTCGGAGACCCAGTACTTC. The chain recombines TRBV9 with TRBJ2-5, with 7 bases aligning to TRBD1. V trimming: 0 bases; J trimming: 5 bases; junction bases outside the gene matches: 7. The CDR3 runs to 15 residues. Germline lookup yields CDR1 SGDLS and CDR2 YYNGEE.

This chain uses TRBV7-2 with TRBJ2-7, with unresolved D. Germline V CDR1 and CDR2: SGHTA, FQGNSA. This CDR3 has 13 residues. Between the trimmed V and J ends, which lost 1 base and 1 base, there was a span of 5 bases. The CDR3 is CASSLERSYEQYF. CDR3 DNA: TGTGCCAGCAGCTTAGAAAGATCCTACGAGCAGTACTTC.

The genes are TRBV5-1 and TRBJ2-1; 7 bases match TRBD2. Germline V gene sequence: CDR1 SGHRS, CDR2 YFSETQ. The junction had 8 bases not matched to a gene; V was cut back by 7 bases and J by 4 bases. This CDR3 is 14 amino acids long. CDR3 amino acids: CASGTSDGYNEQFF. CDR3 coding DNA: TGCGCCAGCGGCACTAGCGACGGGTACAATGAGCAGTTCTTC.

The chain couples TRBV6-6 to TRBJ2-7; weak D call: TRBD2 (6 bases). The V end was cut by 2 bases, the J end by 3 bases, with 8 bases between. The CDR3 covers 13 residues. Looked up from germline, CDR1 is MNHNY and CDR2 is SVGAGI (reference sequence). The CDR3 is CASSYGGDYEQYF. The CDR3 coding sequence is TGTGCCAGCAGTTACGGCGGGGACTACGAGCAGTACTTC.